The rows below give T cell receptor beta chains drawn from one sample of a study of shared clonotypes between healthy human individuals. Repertoires were generated with immunoSEQ multiplex PCR, while TCRdb's copy carries only in-frame clones and drops some. The sample yields some 350,000 clones, 74% seen once. Sequenced: memory CD4+ T cells sorted from blood. The receptors shown here come from a man aged 30-40 years in good health. Each CDR3 is given with its conserved first and last residue. The D gene is left open where the match is weak. The size of a clone is reported for some rows only, either as once, few or many, or as a class for expanded clones.

d_gene: .
v_gene: TRBV28
abundance: .
j_gene: TRBJ2-5
CDR3nt: TGTGCCAGCAGTTCTCAAACCTCGGACGAGACGACCCAGTACTTC
CDR3aa: CASSSQTSDETTQYF

d_gene: TRBD2
v_gene: TRBV18
abundance: .
j_gene: TRBJ2-1
CDR3nt: TGCGCCAGCTCACCACTAGCGGGAGGGGTTAATGAGCAGTTCTTC
CDR3aa: CASSPLAGGVNEQFF

d_gene: .
v_gene: TRBV27
abundance: .
j_gene: TRBJ2-1
CDR3nt: TGTGCCAGCAGTCGAGGGCCCTACAATGAGCAGTTCTTC
CDR3aa: CASSRGPYNEQFF

d_gene: .
v_gene: TRBV19
abundance: .
j_gene: TRBJ1-2
CDR3nt: TGTGCCAGTAGTAGGATTCATACACCTAACTATGGCTACACCTTC
CDR3aa: CASSRIHTPNYGYTF

d_gene: .
v_gene: TRBV4-3
abundance: once
j_gene: TRBJ1-2
CDR3nt: TGCGCCAGCAGCGGAAGACCAGGGGCCCCCGGCTATGGCTACACCTTC
CDR3aa: CASSGRPGAPGYGYTF

d_gene: TRBD2
v_gene: TRBV18
abundance: .
j_gene: TRBJ2-1
CDR3nt: TGTGCCAGCTCACCACCGCGGACTAGCGGGAGGTACAATGAGCAGTTCTTC
CDR3aa: CASSPPRTSGRYNEQFF

d_gene: .
v_gene: TRBV5-1
abundance: .
j_gene: TRBJ1-2
CDR3nt: TGCGCCAGCAGCCCCTCGACACCCCGCTATGGCTACACCTTC
CDR3aa: CASSPSTPRYGYTF

d_gene: TRBD1
v_gene: TRBV7-9
abundance: .
j_gene: TRBJ2-7
CDR3nt: TGTGCCAGCAGCTGGGGGACAGTCTACGAGCAGTACTTC
CDR3aa: CASSWGTVYEQYF

d_gene: TRBD1
v_gene: TRBV7-8
abundance: .
j_gene: TRBJ2-2
CDR3nt: TGTGCCAGCAGTTACAGGGGTTTGGATCCCGGGGAGCTGTTTTTT
CDR3aa: CASSYRGLDPGELFF

d_gene: .
v_gene: TRBV29-1
abundance: .
j_gene: TRBJ2-7
CDR3nt: TGCAGCGTTGCAGGGGTTGGGGGGGCTTCTTACAACTGGGAGCAGTACTTC
CDR3aa: CSVAGVGGASYNWEQYF

d_gene: .
v_gene: TRBV10-3
abundance: few
j_gene: TRBJ2-3
CDR3nt: TGTGCCATCAGTGAGTCCCTGGCGAGCACAGATACGCAGTATTTT
CDR3aa: CAISESLASTDTQYF